These T cell receptor beta chains were read from a single sample in a study of radiation and T cells in renal cell carcinoma. Method: immunoSEQ multiplex PCR; TCRdb's copy keeps in-frame clones and lacks some. The sample carries about 130,000 clones, more than 70% recorded once. The sequencing used blood, collected from a patient whose treatment included radiotherapy and nephrectomy. The receptors originated from a woman aged 65 to 85 with renal cell carcinoma. Each CDR3 is given with its conserved first and last residue. The D gene is left open where the match is weak. Rows may omit the clone size; those that give it use once, few, many or a size class.

V gene	clone size	D gene	J gene	CDR3 protein	CDR3 DNA
TRBV6-1	-	TRBD2	TRBJ2-2	CASSGPSGGNTGELFF	TGTGCCAGCAGTGGACCTAGCGGGGGTAACACCGGGGAGCTGTTTTTT
TRBV2	-	TRBD2	TRBJ2-2	CASRGTSGAGELFF	TGTGCCAGCAGGGGGACTAGCGGGGCCGGGGAGCTGTTTTTT
TRBV15	-	TRBD1	TRBJ1-5	CATSRADRGNQPQHF	TGTGCCACCAGCAGGGCTGACAGGGGCAATCAGCCCCAGCATTTT
TRBV4-3	-	TRBD1	TRBJ1-1	CASSQDVSGGRTEAFF	TGCGCCAGCAGCCAAGATGTGTCAGGGGGTAGGACTGAAGCTTTCTTT
TRBV30	-	-	TRBJ1-6	CAWSVGHNNSPLHF	TGTGCCTGGAGTGTAGGGCATAATAATTCACCCCTCCACTTT
TRBV7-6	-	-	TRBJ1-4	CASSPLRGEKLFF	TGTGCCAGCAGCCCCCTCCGGGGTGAAAAACTGTTTTTT
TRBV6-5	-	-	TRBJ2-1	CASRGRGVGNEQFF	TGTGCCAGCAGAGGGCGGGGTGTGGGTAATGAGCAGTTCTTC
TRBV7-9	-	-	TRBJ2-5	CASSPWQGGETQYF	TGTGCCAGCAGCCCCTGGCAGGGAGGTGAGACCCAGTACTTC
TRBV5-1	-	-	TRBJ2-3	CASSPQLTDTQYF	TGCGCCAGCAGTCCACAACTCACGGATACGCAGTATTTT
TRBV6-1	-	-	TRBJ2-7	CASSVGAGPSYEQYF	TGTGCCAGCAGTGTGGGGGCAGGTCCCTCCTACGAGCAGTACTTC
TRBV21-1	-	-	TRBJ1-4	CASSKAQATNEKLFF	TGTGCCAGCAGCAAAGCGCAGGCAACTAATGAAAAACTGTTTTTT
TRBV7-9	-	TRBD2	TRBJ2-1	CASSLVMASGGTYNEQFF	TGTGCCAGCAGCTTAGTGATGGCTAGCGGGGGGACCTACAATGAGCAGTTCTTC
TRBV9	-	-	TRBJ1-1	CASTPSSSNTEAFF	TGTGCCAGCACACCCTCAAGTTCCAACACTGAAGCTTTCTTT
TRBV15	-	TRBD1	TRBJ1-1	CATSRDLDRVNTEAFF	TGTGCCACCAGCAGAGATTTAGACAGGGTGAACACTGAAGCTTTCTTT
TRBV11-3	-	-	TRBJ1-1	CASSLDRGTEAFF	TGTGCCAGCAGCTTAGATCGAGGAACTGAAGCTTTCTTT
TRBV7-9	-	-	TRBJ2-7	CASRWDGTYEQYF	TGTGCCAGCAGATGGGACGGGACCTACGAGCAGTACTTC
TRBV4-1	-	TRBD1	TRBJ2-7	CASSLAGTGGHEQYF	TGCGCCAGCAGCCTCGCCGGGACAGGGGGCCACGAGCAGTACTTC
TRBV19	-	-	TRBJ1-5	CASTLGGNGQPQHF	TGTGCCAGTACCCTGGGAGGGAATGGTCAGCCCCAGCATTTT
TRBV12-2	-	-	TRBJ2-3	CASRFPQGRLAGGQTDTQYF	TGTGCAAGTCGCTTCCCCCAGGGTCGACTAGCGGGGGGGCAAACAGATACGCAGTATTTT
TRBV28	-	-	TRBJ1-1	CAIGYPNTEAFF	TGTGCCATCGGTTATCCGAACACTGAAGCTTTCTTT
TRBV7-2	-	-	TRBJ1-3	CASSLAGGSGNTIYF	TGTGCCAGCAGCTTAGCGGGGGGCTCTGGAAACACCATATATTTT
TRBV4-2	-	TRBD1	TRBJ1-1	CASSQWTGYGPEAFF	TGTGCCAGCAGCCAGTGGACAGGGTATGGGCCTGAAGCTTTCTTT
TRBV21-1	-	-	TRBJ1-6	CASSLRTGGKINSPLHF	TGTGCCAGCAGCTTACGGACAGGGGGGAAAATTAATTCACCCCTCCACTTT
TRBV5-4	-	-	TRBJ2-7	CASSPGGSYEQYF	TGTGCCAGCAGCCCTGGAGGCTCCTACGAGCAGTACTTC
TRBV10-3	-	TRBD1	TRBJ2-1	CAIVDRALGDEQFF	TGTGCCATCGTCGACAGGGCTCTTGGGGATGAGCAGTTCTTC
TRBV10-3	-	-	TRBJ2-7	CAIRSPGDEQYF	TGTGCCATCAGATCCCCGGGGGACGAGCAGTACTTC
TRBV14	-	-	TRBJ2-7	CASSQADWEQYF	TGTGCCAGCAGCCAAGCGGACTGGGAGCAGTACTTC
TRBV5-6	-	-	TRBJ2-7	CASSLEDRNHEQYF	TGTGCCAGCAGCTTGGAAGACAGGAACCACGAGCAGTACTTC
TRBV7-2	-	-	TRBJ2-1	CASSLDGGRNYNEQFF	TGTGCCAGCAGCTTAGATGGGGGGCGCAATTACAATGAGCAGTTCTTC
TRBV11-3	-	TRBD1	TRBJ1-2	CASSSTGTGGSGYTF	TGTGCCAGCAGCTCGACCGGGACAGGGGGCTCGGGCTACACCTTC
TRBV20-1	-	-	TRBJ2-7	CSATEYDKQYF	TGCAGTGCTACGGAATACGATAAGCAGTACTTC
TRBV7-8	-	-	TRBJ1-1	CASSPRRGVGIANTEAFF	TGTGCCAGCAGCCCCCGCCGGGGGGTGGGGATAGCAAACACTGAAGCTTTCTTT
TRBV27	-	-	TRBJ1-2	CASSLGGRVSDGYTF	TGTGCCAGCAGTTTAGGCGGCAGGGTGTCCGATGGCTACACCTTC
TRBV30	-	-	TRBJ1-1	CAWSGGITEAFF	TGTGCCTGGAGTGGAGGGATCACTGAAGCTTTCTTT
TRBV6-1	-	-	TRBJ2-1	CATSLRGGHEQFF	TGTGCCACCAGTCTCAGGGGAGGTCATGAGCAGTTCTTC
TRBV19	-	TRBD1	TRBJ1-6	CASSVTGGWPPSYNSPLHF	TGTGCCAGTAGTGTTACAGGGGGCTGGCCGCCCTCCTATAATTCACCCCTCCACTTT
TRBV27	-	TRBD1	TRBJ1-6	CASRLTGAFVAPLHF	TGTGCCAGCAGGCTTACAGGGGCCTTTGTGGCACCCCTCCACTTT
TRBV5-6	-	TRBD2	TRBJ2-4	CASSLPGGGEAKNIQYF	TGTGCCAGCAGCTTACCTGGCGGGGGGGAGGCCAAAAACATTCAGTACTTC
TRBV7-2	-	TRBD1	TRBJ2-1	CASSLEDRGEDEQFF	TGTGCCAGCAGCTTAGAAGACAGGGGGGAAGATGAGCAGTTCTTC
TRBV6-5	-	-	TRBJ1-1	CASSSLPNTEAFF	TGTGCCAGCAGTTCCCTTCCGAACACTGAAGCTTTCTTT
TRBV27	once	-	TRBJ1-5	CASSLWGGPLGMPQHF	TGTGCCAGCAGTTTATGGGGAGGGCCCCTTGGAATGCCCCAGCATTTT
TRBV5-1	-	-	TRBJ1-3	CASSLVGGRQDTIYF	TGCGCCAGCAGCTTGGTGGGGGGCCGCCAGGACACCATATATTTT